The 16 T cell receptor beta chains below come from one sample, sequenced in a study of a mutant IDH1 vaccine in newly diagnosed glioma. Time point in this sample: week 23, last vaccination. Vaccination used 300 ug of mutant IDH1 20-mer peptide per dose, with topical imiquimod. Antigens for these TCRs are unknown. Libraries were prepared by immunoSEQ multiplex PCR; TCRdb keeps only in-frame clonotypes and omits some of them. The sample carries over 45,000 clones, 80% recorded once. The specimen comprised PBMCs, sampled from a glioma patient whose treatment included an IDH1 peptide vaccine. These receptors came from a man aged 40-49 years with glioma.

V usage is TRBV11-2 and J usage is TRBJ2-5, with a weak D call TRBD1 (5 bases). CDR3 size: 12 residues. Germline-derived CDR1 and CDR2 are SGHAT and FQNNGV. The V end lost 2 bases, the J end lost 5 bases, and 6 bases lay between the germline ends. CDR3 amino acids: CASSLSGETQYF. CDR3 in DNA: TGTGCCAGCAGCTTATCAGGGGAGACCCAGTACTTC. The full variable domain, with the rest looked up from reference TRBV11-2 and TRBJ2-5, is EAGVAQSPRYKIIEKRQSVAFWCNPISGHATLYWYQQILGQGPKLLIQFQNNGVVDDSQLPKDRFSAERLKGVDSTLKIQPAKLEDSAVYLCASSLSGETQYFGPGTRLLVL.

This clone appeared a few times. The V call is TRBV7-8, the J call TRBJ2-2; D might be TRBD2 (6 bases). CDR3 length: 15 residues. Deletions cut 3 bases from V and 3 bases from J, with 11 bases between. Germline loops: CDR1 SGHVS, CDR2 FQNEAQ. CDR3: CASSLRGGYTGELFF. The CDR3, as DNA: TGTGCCAGCAGCTTGAGGGGAGGTTACACCGGGGAGCTGTTTTTT.

This clone was counted only a few times. V usage is TRBV19 and J usage is TRBJ1-5; possibly TRBD1 for D (6 bases). In germline, CDR1 is LNHDA, CDR2 SQIVND (reference sequence). Between the trimmed V and J ends, which lost 5 bases and 4 bases, there was a span of 15 bases. The CDR3 contains 15 residues. In DNA, the CDR3 is TGTGCCAGTAGTGTAACAGGGAAATTGAATCAGCCCCAGCATTTT. It specifies CASSVTGKLNQPQHF.

The rearrangement links TRBV7-9 to TRBJ1-5; D is undetermined. The CDR3 length is 13 residues. Trimming left V 4 bases short and J 9 bases short, with 13 bases between. CDR1 is SEHNR and CDR2 is FQNEAQ in the germline V gene (reference sequence). DNA for the CDR3: TGTGCCAGCAGCTCTTTAACGTTTTCGCCCCAGCATTTT. Its translation is CASSSLTFSPQHF.

This clone was counted once. The genes are TRBV18 and TRBJ1-5; 7 nucleotides agree with TRBD1. Unmatched junction bases numbered 9, after V lost 3 bases and J lost 7 bases. In germline, CDR1 is KGHSH, CDR2 LQKENI. The CDR3 extends over 15 amino acids. The CDR3 nucleotides read TGTGCCAGCTCACCGTCGACAGGGAAGGAACAGCCCCAGCATTTT. Its translation: CASSPSTGKEQPQHF.

The chain carries TRBV4-2 and TRBJ1-5; D unresolved. CDR1 and CDR2 (germline): LGHNA, YNFKEQ. With 0 bases removed from V and 4 bases from J, the gap between germline ends came to 4 bases. The CDR3 covers 13 residues. The CDR3 DNA is TGTGCCAGCAGCCAAGAAAGGAATCAGCCCCAGCATTTT. Its translation: CASSQERNQPQHF.

Concerning this clone itself: It is unclear where the CDR3 begins or ends on the DNA, so no DNA is shown, and the CDR3 is as TCRdb lists it. The rearrangement joins TRBV10-3 to TRBJ2-1; TRBD2 was called by the table and not checked on the DNA. The CDR3 has 13 residues if both end residues are counted. Per germline, CDR1 ENHRY and CDR2 SYGVKD. Here the CDR3 reads CATQFFGGNEQFF.

The chain combines TRBV28 with TRBJ2-5, with TRBD2 matching 7 bases. After removal of 5 bases from V and 5 bases from J, the junction contained 11 bases not matched to a gene. Germline V CDR1 and CDR2: MDHEN, SYDVKM. This CDR3 is 15 amino acids long. CDR3 nucleotides: TGTGCCAGCAGTCCGTGGGGTATCGGGGGGGAGACCCAGTACTTC. This encodes CASSPWGIGGETQYF.

This chain uses TRBV5-1 with TRBJ2-1; 7 bases match TRBD2. There are 15 residues in the CDR3. J gave up 5 bases and V 1 base, and 6 bases lay outside the gene matches. CDR1 and CDR2 from the germline V gene are SGHRS and YFSETQ. CDR3 in amino acids: CASSLTGTTDNEQFF. As DNA, the CDR3 is TGCGCCAGCAGCTTGACCGGGACTACGGACAATGAGCAGTTCTTC.

The V gene is TRBV5-1, the J gene TRBJ1-6, with 8 bases matching TRBD1. V was clipped by 4 bases and J by 5 bases; unmatched bases: 14. From germline, CDR1 is SGHRS and CDR2 YFSETQ. The CDR3 is made up of 18 amino acids. This chain's CDR3 is CASSTGQVPESDNSPLHF. The CDR3 DNA reads as TGCGCCAGCAGCACGGGACAGGTACCAGAGTCCGATAATTCACCCCTCCACTTT.

The chain couples TRBV7-2 to TRBJ1-2, with D hard to call. Trimming cost V 5 bases and J 1 base, with 14 bases left between them. This CDR3 region has 15 residues. Germline assignment: CDR1 SGHTA and CDR2 FQGNSA. CDR3 amino acids: CASSPPAGFNYGYTF. The CDR3, as DNA: TGTGCCAGCAGCCCCCCGGCAGGATTTAACTATGGCTACACCTTC.

This clone was observed a single time. Here the CDR3 reads CASSVRTSGDYEQYF. Here the CDR3 DNA reads TGTGCCAGCAGTGTTCGGACTAGCGGGGACTACGAGCAGTACTTC. This rearrangement joins TRBV6-6 to TRBJ2-7, with TRBD2 matching 12 bases. The V segment lost 5 bases and the J segment 3 bases; nucleotides outside the gene matches: 5. Germline CDR1 is MNHNY and CDR2 is SVGAGI (reference sequence). The CDR3 covers 15 residues.

This clone was counted between two and nine times. The rearrangement joins TRBV6-5 to TRBJ2-4; 9 bases map to TRBD1. Losses at the gene ends were 0 bases for V and 4 bases for J; bases not matched to a gene: 1. CDR1 MNHEY and CDR2 SVGAGI come from the germline V gene. CDR3 length: 15 amino acids. The CDR3 nucleotides read TGTGCCAGCAGTTACTCTGGGACAGGGAAAAACATTCAGTACTTC. Protein: CASSYSGTGKNIQYF.

The chain carries TRBV18 and TRBJ1-2; TRBD1 might be the D (5 bases). Germline V CDR1 and CDR2: KGHSH, LQKENI. The CDR3 has 12 residues. Trimming pared 6 bases from V and 3 bases from J, leaving 8 bases between. CDR3 residues: CASSGGDYGYTF. The CDR3 region has the DNA TGTGCCAGCTCGGGGGGTGACTATGGCTACACCTTC.

This sequence joins TRBV20-1 and TRBJ1-3; no clear D gene. The germline V gene encodes CDR1 DFQATT and CDR2 SNEGSKA (reference sequence). V was pared by 6 bases and J by 7 bases, with 10 bases between. The CDR3 length is 11 residues. CDR3 bases: TGCAGTGCCCCCTTAACTAACACCATATATTTT. Protein: CSAPLTNTIYF.

This clone was seen just once. The CDR3 DNA sequence: TGTGCCAGCAGTTTATTGGGGCGCTCTGGAAACACCATATATTTT. Its translation is CASSLLGRSGNTIYF. V and J are TRBV27 and TRBJ1-3; D is perhaps TRBD1 (5 bases). This CDR3 has 15 amino acids. The V gene's germline CDR1 is MNHEY and CDR2 SMNVEV (reference sequence). The ends were cut back, 1 base at V and 0 bases at J, with 7 bases in the middle.